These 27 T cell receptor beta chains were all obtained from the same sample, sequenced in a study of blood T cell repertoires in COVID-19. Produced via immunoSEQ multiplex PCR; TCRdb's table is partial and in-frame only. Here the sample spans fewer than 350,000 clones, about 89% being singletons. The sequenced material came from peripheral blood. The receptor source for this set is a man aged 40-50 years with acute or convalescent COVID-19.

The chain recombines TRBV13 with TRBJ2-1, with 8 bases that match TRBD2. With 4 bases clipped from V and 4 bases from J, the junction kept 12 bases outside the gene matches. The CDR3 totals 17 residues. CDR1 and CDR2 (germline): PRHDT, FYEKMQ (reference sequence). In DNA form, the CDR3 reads TGTGCCAGCAGCTACCCCGGGGGGCGGGGGGCGTACAATGAGCAGTTCTTC. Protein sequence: CASSYPGGRGAYNEQFF. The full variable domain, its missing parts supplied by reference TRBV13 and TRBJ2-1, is AAGVIQSPRHLIKEKRETATLKCYPIPRHDTVYWYQQGPGQDPQFLISFYEKMQSDKGSIPDRFSAQQFSDYHSELNMSSLELGDSALYFCASSYPGGRGAYNEQFFGPGTRLTVL.

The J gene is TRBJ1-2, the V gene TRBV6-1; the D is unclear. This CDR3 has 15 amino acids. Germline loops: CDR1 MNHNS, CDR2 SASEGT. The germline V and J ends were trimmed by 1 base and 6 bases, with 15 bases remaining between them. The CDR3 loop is CASSEVQARPHGYTF. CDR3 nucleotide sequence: TGTGCCAGCAGTGAAGTTCAAGCGAGGCCCCATGGCTACACCTTC.

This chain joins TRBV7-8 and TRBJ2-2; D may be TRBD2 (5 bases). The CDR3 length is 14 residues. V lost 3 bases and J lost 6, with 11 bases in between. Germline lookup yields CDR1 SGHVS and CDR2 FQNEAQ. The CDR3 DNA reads TGTGCCAGCAGCTTGACGTTCGGGGCCGGGGAGCTGTTTTTT. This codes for CASSLTFGAGELFF. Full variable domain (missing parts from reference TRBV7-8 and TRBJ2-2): GAGVSQSPRYKVAKRGQDVALRCDPISGHVSLFWYQQALGQGPEFLTYFQNEAQLDKSGLPSDRFFAERPEGSVSTLKIQRTQQEDSAVYLCASSLTFGAGELFFGEGSRLTVL.

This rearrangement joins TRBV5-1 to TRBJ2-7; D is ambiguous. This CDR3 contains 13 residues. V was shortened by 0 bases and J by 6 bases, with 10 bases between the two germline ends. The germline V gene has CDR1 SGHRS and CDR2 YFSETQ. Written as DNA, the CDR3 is TGCGCCAGCAGCTTGGAATTCGTGAGCGAGCAGTACTTC. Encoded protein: CASSLEFVSEQYF.

The CDR3 here is CATSESSSYEQYF. CDR3 in DNA: TGTGCCACCAGTGAATCGAGCTCCTACGAGCAGTACTTC. The chain couples TRBV24-1 to TRBJ2-7; D not resolved. V lost 4 bases to trimming and J lost 0 bases, with 6 bases between them. The CDR3 sequence is 13 residues long. Germline V gene sequence: CDR1 KGHDR, CDR2 SFDVKD.

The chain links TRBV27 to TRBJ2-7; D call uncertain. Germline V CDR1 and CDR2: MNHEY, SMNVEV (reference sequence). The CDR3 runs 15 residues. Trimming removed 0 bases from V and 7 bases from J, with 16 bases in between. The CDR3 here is CASSLSGRLPGEQYF. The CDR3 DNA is TGTGCCAGCAGTTTATCTGGCAGGTTGCCTGGGGAGCAGTACTTC.

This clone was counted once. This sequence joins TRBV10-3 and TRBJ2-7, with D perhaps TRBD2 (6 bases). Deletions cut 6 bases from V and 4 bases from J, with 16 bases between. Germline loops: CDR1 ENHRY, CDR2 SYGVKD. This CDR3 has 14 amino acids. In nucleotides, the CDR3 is TGTGCCATCAGCCCGGGAGAAGGGGATTACGAGCAGTACTTC. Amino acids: CAISPGEGDYEQYF.

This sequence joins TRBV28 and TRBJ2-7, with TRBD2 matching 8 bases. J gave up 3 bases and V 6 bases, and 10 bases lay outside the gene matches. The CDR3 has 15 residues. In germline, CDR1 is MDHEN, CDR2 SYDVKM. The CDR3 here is CASSRPGLGGYEQYF. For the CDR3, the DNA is TGTGCCAGCAGCCGGCCGGGACTAGGTGGCTACGAGCAGTACTTC. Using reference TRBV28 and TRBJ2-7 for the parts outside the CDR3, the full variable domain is DVKVTQSSRYLVKRTGEKVFLECVQDMDHENMFWYRQDPGLGLRLIYFSYDVKMKEKGDIPEGYSVSREKKERFSLILESASTNQTSMYLCASSRPGLGGYEQYFGPGTRLTVT.

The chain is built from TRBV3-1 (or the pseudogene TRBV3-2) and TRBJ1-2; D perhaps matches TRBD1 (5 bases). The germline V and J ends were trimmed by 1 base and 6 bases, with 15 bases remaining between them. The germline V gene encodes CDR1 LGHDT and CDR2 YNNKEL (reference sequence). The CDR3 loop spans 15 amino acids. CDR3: CASSQVVGGSNGYTF. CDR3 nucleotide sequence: TGTGCCAGCAGCCAAGTCGTCGGGGGAAGTAATGGCTACACCTTC.

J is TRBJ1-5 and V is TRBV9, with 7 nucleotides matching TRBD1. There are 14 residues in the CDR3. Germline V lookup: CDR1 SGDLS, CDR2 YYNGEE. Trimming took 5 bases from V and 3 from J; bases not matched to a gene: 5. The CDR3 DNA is TGTGCCAGCAGTGGGACAGCCTACAATCAGCCCCAGCATTTT. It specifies CASSGTAYNQPQHF.

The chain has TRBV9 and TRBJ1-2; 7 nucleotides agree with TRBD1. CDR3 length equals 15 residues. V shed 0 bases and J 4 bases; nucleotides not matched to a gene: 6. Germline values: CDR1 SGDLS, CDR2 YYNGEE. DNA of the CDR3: TGTGCCAGCAGCGTAGCTCCCACAGGGGCCTATGGCTACACCTTC. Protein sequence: CASSVAPTGAYGYTF. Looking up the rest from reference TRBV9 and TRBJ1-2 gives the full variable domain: DSGVTQTPKHLITATGQRVTLRCSPRSGDLSVYWYQQSLDQGLQFLIQYYNGEERAKGNILERFSAQQFPDLHSELNLSSLELGDSALYFCASSVAPTGAYGYTFGSGTRLTVV.

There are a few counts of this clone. The CDR3 loop reads CAISPNRGQGGRAGELFF. Written as DNA, the CDR3 is TGTGCCATCAGTCCCAACCGCGGACAGGGAGGTAGGGCCGGGGAGCTGTTTTTT. V usage is TRBV10-3 and J usage is TRBJ2-2; 8 bases agree with TRBD1. Trimming at V came to 5 bases and at J to 6 bases, leaving 17 bases not matched to a gene. Germline V gene sequence: CDR1 ENHRY, CDR2 SYGVKD. The CDR3 runs to 18 residues.

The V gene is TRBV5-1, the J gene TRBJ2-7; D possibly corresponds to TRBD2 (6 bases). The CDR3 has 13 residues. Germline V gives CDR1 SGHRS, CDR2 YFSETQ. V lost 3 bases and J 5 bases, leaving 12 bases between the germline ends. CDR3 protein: CASSSGSHNEQYF. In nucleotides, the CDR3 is TGCGCCAGCAGCTCCGGGAGCCATAACGAGCAGTACTTC.

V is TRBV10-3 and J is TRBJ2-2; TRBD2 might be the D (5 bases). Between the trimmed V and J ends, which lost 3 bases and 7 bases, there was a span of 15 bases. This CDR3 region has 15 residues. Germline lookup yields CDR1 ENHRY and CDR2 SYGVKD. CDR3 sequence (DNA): TGTGCCATCAGTGATAGTCAGCCCGGGAACGGGGAGCTGTTTTTT. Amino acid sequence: CAISDSQPGNGELFF.

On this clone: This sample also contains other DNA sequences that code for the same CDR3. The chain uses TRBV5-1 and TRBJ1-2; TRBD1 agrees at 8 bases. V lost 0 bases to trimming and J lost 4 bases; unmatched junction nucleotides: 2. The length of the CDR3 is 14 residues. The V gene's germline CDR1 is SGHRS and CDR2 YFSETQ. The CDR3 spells CASSLGTGGYGYTF. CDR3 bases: TGCGCCAGCAGCTTGGGAACAGGGGGCTATGGCTACACCTTC. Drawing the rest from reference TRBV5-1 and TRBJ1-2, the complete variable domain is KAGVTQTPRYLIKTRGQQVTLSCSPISGHRSVSWYQQTPGQGLQFLFEYFSETQRNKGNFPGRFSGRQFSNSRSEMNVSTLELGDSALYLCASSLGTGGYGYTFGSGTRLTVV.

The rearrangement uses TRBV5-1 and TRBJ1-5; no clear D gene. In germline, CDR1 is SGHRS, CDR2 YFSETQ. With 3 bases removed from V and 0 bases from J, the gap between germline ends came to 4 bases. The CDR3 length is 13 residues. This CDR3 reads CASSSYSNQPQHF. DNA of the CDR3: TGCGCCAGCAGCTCGTATAGCAATCAGCCCCAGCATTTT.

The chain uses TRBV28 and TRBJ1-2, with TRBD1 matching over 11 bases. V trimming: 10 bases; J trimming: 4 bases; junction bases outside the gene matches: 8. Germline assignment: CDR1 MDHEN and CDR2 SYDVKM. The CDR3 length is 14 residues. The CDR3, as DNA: TGTGCCACAACGCGGGACAGGGGGAGCTATGGCTACACCTTC. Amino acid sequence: CATTRDRGSYGYTF.

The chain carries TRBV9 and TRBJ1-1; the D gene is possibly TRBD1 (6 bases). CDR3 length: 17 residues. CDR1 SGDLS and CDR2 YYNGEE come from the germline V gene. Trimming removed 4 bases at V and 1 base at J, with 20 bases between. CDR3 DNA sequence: TGTGCCAGCAGCTCGATGACCAGGGGTTCGGGGAACACTGAAGCTTTCTTT. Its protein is CASSSMTRGSGNTEAFF. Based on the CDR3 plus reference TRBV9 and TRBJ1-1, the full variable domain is DSGVTQTPKHLITATGQRVTLRCSPRSGDLSVYWYQQSLDQGLQFLIQYYNGEERAKGNILERFSAQQFPDLHSELNLSSLELGDSALYFCASSSMTRGSGNTEAFFGQGTRLTVV.

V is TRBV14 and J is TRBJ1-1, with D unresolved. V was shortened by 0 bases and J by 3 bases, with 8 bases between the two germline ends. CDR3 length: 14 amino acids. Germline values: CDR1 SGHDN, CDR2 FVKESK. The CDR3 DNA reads TGTGCCAGCAGCCAAGAAATGAGATACACTGAAGCTTTCTTT. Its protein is CASSQEMRYTEAFF.

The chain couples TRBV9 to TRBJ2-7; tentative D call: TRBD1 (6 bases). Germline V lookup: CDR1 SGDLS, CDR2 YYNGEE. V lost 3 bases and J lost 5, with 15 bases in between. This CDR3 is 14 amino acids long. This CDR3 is CASSGGQGYHEQYF. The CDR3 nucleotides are TGTGCCAGCAGCGGGGGGCAGGGGTACCACGAGCAGTACTTC.

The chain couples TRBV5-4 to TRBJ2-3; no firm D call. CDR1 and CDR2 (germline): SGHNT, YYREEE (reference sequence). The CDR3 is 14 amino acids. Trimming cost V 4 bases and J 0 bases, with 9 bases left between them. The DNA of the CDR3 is TGTGCCAGCAGCCTATCCTATAGCACAGATACGCAGTATTTT. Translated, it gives CASSLSYSTDTQYF.

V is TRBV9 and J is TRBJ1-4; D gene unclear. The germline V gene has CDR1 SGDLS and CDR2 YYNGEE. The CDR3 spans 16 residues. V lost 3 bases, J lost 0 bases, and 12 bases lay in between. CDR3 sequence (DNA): TGTGCCAGCAGCGCCGGGTTCGGGGCAACTAATGAAAAACTGTTTTTT. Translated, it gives CASSAGFGATNEKLFF.

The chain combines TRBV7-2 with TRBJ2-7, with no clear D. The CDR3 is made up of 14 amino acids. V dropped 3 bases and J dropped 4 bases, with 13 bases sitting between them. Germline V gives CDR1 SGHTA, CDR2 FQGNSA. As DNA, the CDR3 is TGTGCCAGCAGCTTGTATAGACATTCTTACGAGCAGTACTTC. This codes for CASSLYRHSYEQYF.

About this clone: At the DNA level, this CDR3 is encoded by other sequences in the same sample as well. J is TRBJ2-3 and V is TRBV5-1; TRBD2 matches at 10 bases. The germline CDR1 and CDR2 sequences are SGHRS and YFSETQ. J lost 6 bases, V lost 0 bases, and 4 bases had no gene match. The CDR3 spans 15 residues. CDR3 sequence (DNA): TGCGCCAGCAGCTTGGAGGGTAGCGGGGGGGATACGCAGTATTTT. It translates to CASSLEGSGGDTQYF.

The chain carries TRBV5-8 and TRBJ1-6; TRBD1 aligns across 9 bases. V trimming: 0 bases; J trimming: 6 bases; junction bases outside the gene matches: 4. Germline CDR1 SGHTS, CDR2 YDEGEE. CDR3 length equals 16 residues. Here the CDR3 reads CASSLAATGGNSPLHF. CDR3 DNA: TGTGCCAGCAGCTTGGCAGCGACAGGGGGTAATTCACCCCTCCACTTT.

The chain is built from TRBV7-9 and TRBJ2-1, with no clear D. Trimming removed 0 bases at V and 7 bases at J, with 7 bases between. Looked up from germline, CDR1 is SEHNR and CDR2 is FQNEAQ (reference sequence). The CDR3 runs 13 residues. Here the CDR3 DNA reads TGTGCCAGCAGCTTAGCACTTGAGAATGAGCAGTTCTTC. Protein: CASSLALENEQFF.

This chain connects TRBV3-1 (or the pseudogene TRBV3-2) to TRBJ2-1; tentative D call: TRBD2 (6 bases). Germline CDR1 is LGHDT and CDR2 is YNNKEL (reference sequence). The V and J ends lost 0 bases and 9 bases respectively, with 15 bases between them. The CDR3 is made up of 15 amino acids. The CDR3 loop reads CASSQERLGTPEQFF. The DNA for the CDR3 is TGTGCCAGCAGCCAAGAGCGACTAGGGACTCCTGAGCAGTTCTTC.